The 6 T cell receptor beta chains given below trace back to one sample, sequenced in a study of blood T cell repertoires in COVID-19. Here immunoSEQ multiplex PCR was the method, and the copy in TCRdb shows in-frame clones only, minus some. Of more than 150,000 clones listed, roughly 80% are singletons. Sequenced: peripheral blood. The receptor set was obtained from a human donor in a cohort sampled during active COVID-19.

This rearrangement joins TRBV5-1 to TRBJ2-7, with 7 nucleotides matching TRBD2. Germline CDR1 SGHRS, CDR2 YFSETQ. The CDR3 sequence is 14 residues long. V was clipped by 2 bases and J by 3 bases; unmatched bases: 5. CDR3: CASSFRGEGYEQYF. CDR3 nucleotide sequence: TGCGCCAGCAGCTTCCGAGGGGAGGGCTACGAGCAGTACTTC.

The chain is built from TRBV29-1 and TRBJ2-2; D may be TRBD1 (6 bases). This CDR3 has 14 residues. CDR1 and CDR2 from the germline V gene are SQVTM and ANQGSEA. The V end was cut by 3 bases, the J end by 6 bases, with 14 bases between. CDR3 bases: TGCAGCGTTGATGACAGGTCGGCCGCCGGGGAGCTGTTTTTT. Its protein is CSVDDRSAAGELFF.

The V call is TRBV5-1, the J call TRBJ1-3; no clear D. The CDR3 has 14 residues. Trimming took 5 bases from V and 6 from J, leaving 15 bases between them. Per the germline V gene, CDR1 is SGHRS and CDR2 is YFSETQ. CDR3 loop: CASSPSGSKNTIYF. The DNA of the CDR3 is TGCGCCAGCAGTCCTAGCGGGTCGAAAAACACCATATATTTT.

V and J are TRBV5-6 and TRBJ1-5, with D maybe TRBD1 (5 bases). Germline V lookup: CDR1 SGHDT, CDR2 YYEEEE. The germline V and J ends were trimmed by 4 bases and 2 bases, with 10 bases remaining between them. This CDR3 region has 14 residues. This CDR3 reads CASSNARGNQPQHF. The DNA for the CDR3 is TGTGCCAGCAGCAACGCCAGGGGCAATCAGCCCCAGCATTTT.

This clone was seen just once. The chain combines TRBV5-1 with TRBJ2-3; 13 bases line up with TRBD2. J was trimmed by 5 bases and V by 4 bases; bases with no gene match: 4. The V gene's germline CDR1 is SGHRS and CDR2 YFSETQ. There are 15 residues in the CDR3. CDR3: CASSRGTSGEDTQYF. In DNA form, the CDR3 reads TGCGCCAGCAGCCGTGGGACTAGCGGGGAAGATACGCAGTATTTT.

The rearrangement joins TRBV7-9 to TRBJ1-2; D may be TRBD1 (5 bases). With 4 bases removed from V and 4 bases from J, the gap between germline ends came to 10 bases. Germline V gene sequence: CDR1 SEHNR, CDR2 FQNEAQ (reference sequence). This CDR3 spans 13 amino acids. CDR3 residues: CASSSTEFYGYTF. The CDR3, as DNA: TGTGCCAGCAGCTCGACAGAATTCTATGGCTACACCTTC.